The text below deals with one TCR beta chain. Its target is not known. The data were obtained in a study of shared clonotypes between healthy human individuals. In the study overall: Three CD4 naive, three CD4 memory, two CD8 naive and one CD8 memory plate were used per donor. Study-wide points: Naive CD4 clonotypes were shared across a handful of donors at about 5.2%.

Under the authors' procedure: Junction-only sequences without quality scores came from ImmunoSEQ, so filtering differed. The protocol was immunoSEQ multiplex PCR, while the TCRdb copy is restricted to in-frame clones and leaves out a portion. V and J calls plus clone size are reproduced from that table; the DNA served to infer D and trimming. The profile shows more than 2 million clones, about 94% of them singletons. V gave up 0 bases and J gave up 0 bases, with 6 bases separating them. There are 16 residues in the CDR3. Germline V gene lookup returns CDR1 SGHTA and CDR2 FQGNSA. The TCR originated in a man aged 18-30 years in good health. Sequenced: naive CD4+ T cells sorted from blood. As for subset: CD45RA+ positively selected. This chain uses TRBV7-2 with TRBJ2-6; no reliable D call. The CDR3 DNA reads TGTGCCAGCAGCTTAGCGACAAGCTCTGGGGCCAACGTCCTGACTTTC. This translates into CASSLATSSGANVLTF.